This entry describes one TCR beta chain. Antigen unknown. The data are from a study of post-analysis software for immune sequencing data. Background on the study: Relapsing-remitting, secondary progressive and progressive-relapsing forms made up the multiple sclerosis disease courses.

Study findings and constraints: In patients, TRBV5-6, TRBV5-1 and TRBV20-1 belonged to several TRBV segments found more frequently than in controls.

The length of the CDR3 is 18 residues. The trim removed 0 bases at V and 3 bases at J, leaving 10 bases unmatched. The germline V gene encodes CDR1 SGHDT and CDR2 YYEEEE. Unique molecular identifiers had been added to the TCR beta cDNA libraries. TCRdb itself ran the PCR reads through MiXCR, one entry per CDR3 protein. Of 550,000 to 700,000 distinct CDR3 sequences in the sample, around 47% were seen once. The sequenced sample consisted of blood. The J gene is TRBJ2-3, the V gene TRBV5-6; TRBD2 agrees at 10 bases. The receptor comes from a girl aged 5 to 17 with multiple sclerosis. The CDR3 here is CASSLALASGRRTDTQYF. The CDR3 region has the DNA TGTGCCAGCAGCTTGGCCCTGGCTAGCGGGAGAAGGACAGATACGCAGTATTTT.